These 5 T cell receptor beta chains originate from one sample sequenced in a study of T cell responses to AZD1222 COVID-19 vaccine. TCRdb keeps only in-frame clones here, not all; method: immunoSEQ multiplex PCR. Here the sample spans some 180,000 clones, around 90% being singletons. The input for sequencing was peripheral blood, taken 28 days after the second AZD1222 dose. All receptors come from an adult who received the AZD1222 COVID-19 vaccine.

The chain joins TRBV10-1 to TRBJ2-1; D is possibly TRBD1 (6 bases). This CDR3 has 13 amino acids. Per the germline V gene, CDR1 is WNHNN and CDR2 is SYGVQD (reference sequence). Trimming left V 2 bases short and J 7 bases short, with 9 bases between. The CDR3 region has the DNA TGCGCCAGCAGTGAGAACAGGGTGAATGAGCAGTTCTTC. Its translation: CASSENRVNEQFF.

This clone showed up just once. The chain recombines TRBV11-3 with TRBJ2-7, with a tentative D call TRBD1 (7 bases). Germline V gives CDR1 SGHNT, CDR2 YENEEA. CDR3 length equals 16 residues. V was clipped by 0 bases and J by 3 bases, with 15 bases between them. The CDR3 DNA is TGTGCCAGCAGCTTAGATGGGGCAGGGGGGAACTACGAGCAGTACTTC. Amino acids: CASSLDGAGGNYEQYF.

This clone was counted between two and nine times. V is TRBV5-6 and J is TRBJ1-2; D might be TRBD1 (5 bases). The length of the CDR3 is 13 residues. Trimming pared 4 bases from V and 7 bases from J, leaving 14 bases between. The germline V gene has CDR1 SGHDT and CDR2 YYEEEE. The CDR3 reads CASSPWTGGGYTF. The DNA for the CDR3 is TGTGCCAGCAGCCCCTGGACGGGGGGTGGCTACACCTTC.

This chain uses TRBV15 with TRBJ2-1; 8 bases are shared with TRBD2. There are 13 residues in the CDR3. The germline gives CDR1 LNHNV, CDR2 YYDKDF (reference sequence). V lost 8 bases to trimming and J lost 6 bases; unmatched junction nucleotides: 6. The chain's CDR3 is CATREGGSNEQFF. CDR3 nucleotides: TGTGCCACCCGGGAGGGAGGGAGCAATGAGCAGTTCTTC.

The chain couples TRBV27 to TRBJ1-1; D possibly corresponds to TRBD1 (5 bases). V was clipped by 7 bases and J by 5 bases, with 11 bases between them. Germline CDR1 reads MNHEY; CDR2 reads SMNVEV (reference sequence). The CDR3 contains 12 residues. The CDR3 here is CASKKGLTEAFF. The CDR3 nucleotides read TGTGCCAGCAAAAAGGGGCTAACTGAAGCTTTCTTT.